This T cell receptor (beta chain) came from a study of shared clonotypes between healthy human individuals. As for the study in general: A couple of women and a few men aged 18 to 49 made up the donors. Study-level points and caveats: Donor scarcity curtailed the genetic and exposure-history diversity represented herein. Deeper or shallower sequencing was expected to change how clonotypes are shared among donors. Around 5% of naive CD4 clonotypes were common to a handful of donors.

With regard to this clone: Its antigen is not known.

The CDR3 has 15 residues. The germline V gene has CDR1 SGHVS and CDR2 FNYEAQ. Deletions cut 5 bases from V and 7 bases from J, with 20 bases between. TCRdb's table, derived via immunoSEQ multiplex PCR, lists solely in-frame clones and lacks some. This repertoire shows millions of clones, about 95% found once; its top ten account for 0.13%. The TCR originated in a man aged 18 to 29 in good health. The J gene is TRBJ1-2, the V gene TRBV7-6, with a possible D match to TRBD1 (5 bases). Input material: naive CD4+ T cells sorted from blood. The subset denotes: CD45RA+ positively selected. CDR3 sequence reads: CASSTQGTGAGGYTF. The DNA of the CDR3 is TGTGCCAGCAGCACTCAGGGAACGGGCGCGGGTGGCTACACCTTC.